The text below deals with one T cell receptor beta chain. In the original analysis: The authors estimated nucleated cell counts from reference gene primer amplification. Using immunoSEQ multiplex PCR, the repertoire was profiled, and TCRdb retains in-frame clones only, with some absent. V, J and clone size derive from that table, while D and trimming were established from the DNA sequence. In the table there are approximately 150,000 clones, 80% to 90% of which are singletons. Trimming removed 2 bases at V and 3 bases at J, with 17 bases between. The CDR3 is 16 residues long. Germline V gene lookup returns CDR1 SNHLY and CDR2 FYNNEI. The data derive from a study of blood T cell repertoires in COVID-19. The overall study: Samples came from the United States, Italy and Spain, spanning acute and convalescent COVID-19. From T cells, B-cell-depleted T cells, or PBMCs came the material, which was cDNA or gDNA.

This sequence joins TRBV2 and TRBJ2-7, with D perhaps matching TRBD1 (7 bases). Sequenced material: peripheral blood. This TCR was recovered from a woman older than 75 with acute or convalescent COVID-19. The CDR3 DNA follows: TGTGCCAGCAGTGAACGGTCAGGGGGGCTTTACTACGAGCAGTACTTC. As protein: CASSERSGGLYYEQYF.